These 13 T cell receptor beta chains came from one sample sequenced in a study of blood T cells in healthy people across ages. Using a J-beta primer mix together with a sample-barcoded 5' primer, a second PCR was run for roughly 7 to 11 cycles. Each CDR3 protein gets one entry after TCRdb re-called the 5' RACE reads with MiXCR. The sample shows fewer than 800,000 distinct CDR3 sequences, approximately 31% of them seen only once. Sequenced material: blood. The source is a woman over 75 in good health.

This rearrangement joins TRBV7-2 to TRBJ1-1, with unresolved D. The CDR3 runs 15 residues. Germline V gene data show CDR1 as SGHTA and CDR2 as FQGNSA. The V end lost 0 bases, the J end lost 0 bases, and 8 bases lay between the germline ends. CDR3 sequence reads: CASSLAVGMNTEAFF. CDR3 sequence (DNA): TGTGCCAGCAGCTTAGCGGTAGGGATGAACACTGAAGCTTTCTTT.

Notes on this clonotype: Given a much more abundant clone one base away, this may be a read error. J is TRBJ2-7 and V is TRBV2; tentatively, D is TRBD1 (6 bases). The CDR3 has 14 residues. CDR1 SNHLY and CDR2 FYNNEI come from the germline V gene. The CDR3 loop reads CSSSEETGFYEQYF. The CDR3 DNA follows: TGTTCCAGCAGTGAGGAGACAGGTTTCTACGAGCAGTACTTC. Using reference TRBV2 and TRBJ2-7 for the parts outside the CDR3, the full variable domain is EPEVTQTPSHQVTQMGQEVILRCVPISNHLYFYWYRQILGQKVEFLVSFYNNEISEKSEIFDDQFSVERPDGSNFTLKIRSTKLEDSAMYFCSSSEETGFYEQYFGPGTRLTVT.

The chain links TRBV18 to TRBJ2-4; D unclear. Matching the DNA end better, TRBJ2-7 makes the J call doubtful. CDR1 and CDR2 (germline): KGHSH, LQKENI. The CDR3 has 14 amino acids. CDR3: CASSRDTSTYEQYF. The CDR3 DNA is TGTGCCAGCTCAAGGGATACAAGTACCTACGAGCAGTACTTC.

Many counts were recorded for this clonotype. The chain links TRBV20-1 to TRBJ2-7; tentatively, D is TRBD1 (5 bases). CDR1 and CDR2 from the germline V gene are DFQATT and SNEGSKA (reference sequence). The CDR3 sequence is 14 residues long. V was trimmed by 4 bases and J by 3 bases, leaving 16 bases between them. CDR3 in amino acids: CSAIDRRLDYEQYF. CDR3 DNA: TGCAGTGCTATAGACAGACGTCTCGACTACGAGCAGTACTTC.

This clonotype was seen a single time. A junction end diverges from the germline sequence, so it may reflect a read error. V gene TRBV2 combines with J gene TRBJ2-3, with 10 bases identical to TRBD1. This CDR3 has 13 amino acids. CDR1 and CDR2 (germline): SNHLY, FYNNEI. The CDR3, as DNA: TGTGCCAGCCGGACAGGGGGGGGAGATGCGCAGTATTTT. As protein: CASRTGGGDAQYF.

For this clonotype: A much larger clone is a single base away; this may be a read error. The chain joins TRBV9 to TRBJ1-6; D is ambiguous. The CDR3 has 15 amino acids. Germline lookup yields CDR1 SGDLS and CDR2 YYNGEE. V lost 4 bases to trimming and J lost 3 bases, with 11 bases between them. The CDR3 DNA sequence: TGTGCCAGCAGCTACATAGGGAACTATAATTCACCCCTCCACTTT. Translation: CASSYIGNYNSPLHF.

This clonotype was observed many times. CDR3 sequence reads: CASSQTRGNEQYF. The CDR3 region has the DNA TGCGCCAGCAGCCAAACCAGGGGGAACGAGCAGTACTTC. The V call is TRBV5-1, the J call TRBJ2-7; 7 nucleotides align to TRBD1. V shed 4 bases, J shed 5 bases, and the junction held 6 bases outside the gene matches. Germline values: CDR1 SGHRS, CDR2 YFSETQ. The CDR3 sequence is 13 residues long.

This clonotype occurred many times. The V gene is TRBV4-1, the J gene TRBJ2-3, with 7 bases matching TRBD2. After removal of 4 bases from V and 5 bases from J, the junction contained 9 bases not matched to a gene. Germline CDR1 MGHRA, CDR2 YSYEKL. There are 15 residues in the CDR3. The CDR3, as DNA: TGCGCCAGCAGCCCCTTGGGACTAAAGAGAGATACGCAGTATTTT. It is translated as CASSPLGLKRDTQYF.

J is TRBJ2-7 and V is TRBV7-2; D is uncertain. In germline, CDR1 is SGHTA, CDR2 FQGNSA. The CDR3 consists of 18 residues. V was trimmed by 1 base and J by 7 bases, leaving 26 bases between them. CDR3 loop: CASSLGRSVSLTYNEQYF. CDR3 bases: TGTGCCAGCAGCTTAGGCAGGTCCGTCTCGCTTACCTACAATGAGCAGTACTTC.

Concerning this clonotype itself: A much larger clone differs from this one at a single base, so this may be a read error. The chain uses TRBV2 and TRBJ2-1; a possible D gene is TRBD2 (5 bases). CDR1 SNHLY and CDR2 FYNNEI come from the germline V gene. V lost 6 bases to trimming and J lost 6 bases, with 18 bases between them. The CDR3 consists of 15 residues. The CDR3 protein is CASRVAQAGSNEQFF. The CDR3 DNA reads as TGTGCCAGCAGAGTGGCGCAGGCGGGTAGCAATGAGCAGTTCTTC.

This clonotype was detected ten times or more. CDR3 nucleotide sequence: TGTGCCAGCAGTTTAGGGTTTGGGGTTGAGGCAGATACGCAGTATTTT. Its translation: CASSLGFGVEADTQYF. The chain combines TRBV12-3 or TRBV12-4 with TRBJ2-3; D remains unclear. CDR3 length equals 16 residues. The ends were cut back, 1 base at V and 4 bases at J, with 15 bases in the middle.

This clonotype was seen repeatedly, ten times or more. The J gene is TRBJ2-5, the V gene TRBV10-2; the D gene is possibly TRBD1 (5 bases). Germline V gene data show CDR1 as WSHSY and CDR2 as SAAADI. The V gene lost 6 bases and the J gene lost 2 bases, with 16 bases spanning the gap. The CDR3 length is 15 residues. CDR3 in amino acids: CASRPRTGGQETQYF. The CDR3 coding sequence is TGCGCCAGCAGACCCCGAACAGGTGGGCAAGAGACCCAGTACTTC.

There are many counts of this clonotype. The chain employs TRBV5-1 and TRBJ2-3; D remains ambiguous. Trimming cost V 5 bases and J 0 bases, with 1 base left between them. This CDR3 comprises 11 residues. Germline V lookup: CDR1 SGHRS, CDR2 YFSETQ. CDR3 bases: TGCGCCAGCAGGAGCACAGATACGCAGTATTTT. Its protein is CASRSTDTQYF.